In this sample, the clone carrying this T cell receptor beta chain turned up a few times. Its antigen is as yet unknown. The isolated RNA, all of it, was reverse transcribed, so expressed TCRB transcripts were what got sequenced. Naive, central memory and regulatory T cell samples averaged about 4 million immunoSEQ reads each. Generated by immunoSEQ multiplex PCR, the TCRdb table keeps only in-frame clones and is missing some. The sample consists of over 650,000 clones, over 12% of them appearing once. This specimen belongs to a study of beta chain features in type 1 diabetes. V was clipped by 5 bases and J by 1 base; unmatched bases: 3. Germline CDR1 and CDR2: LGHNA and YNFKEQ. The CDR3 sequence is 16 residues long. Notes on the study in general: Among all four CD4+ subsets, Type 1 diabetes patients had TCRB CDR3s that were moderately but significantly shorter. It was not settled here whether HLA type affects TCRB rearrangement.

The specimen was naive CD4+ T cells from blood. The chain combines TRBV4-2 with TRBJ2-2; TRBD2 agrees at 11 bases. This receptor was obtained from a man younger than 30 with type 1 diabetes. The CDR3 bases are TGTGCCAGCAGCATCGGGACTAGCGGGAACACCGGGGAGCTGTTTTTT. Its protein is CASSIGTSGNTGELFF.